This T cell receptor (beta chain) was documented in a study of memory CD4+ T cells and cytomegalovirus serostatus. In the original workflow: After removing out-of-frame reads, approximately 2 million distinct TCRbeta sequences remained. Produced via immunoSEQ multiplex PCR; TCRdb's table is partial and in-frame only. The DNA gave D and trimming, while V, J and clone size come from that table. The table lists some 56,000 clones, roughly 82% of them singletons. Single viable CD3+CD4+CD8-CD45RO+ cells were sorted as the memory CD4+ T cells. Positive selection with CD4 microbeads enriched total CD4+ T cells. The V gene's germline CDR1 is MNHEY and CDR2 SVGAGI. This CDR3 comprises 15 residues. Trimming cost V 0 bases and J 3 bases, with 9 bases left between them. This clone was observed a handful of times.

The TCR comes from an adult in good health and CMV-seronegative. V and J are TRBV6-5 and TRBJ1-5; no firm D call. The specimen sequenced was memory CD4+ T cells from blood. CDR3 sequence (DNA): TGTGCCAGCAGTTACTCGGCCACAGCCAATCAGCCCCAGCATTTT. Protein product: CASSYSATANQPQHF.